This T cell receptor (beta chain) derives from a study of blood T cell repertoires in COVID-19. The V gene's germline CDR1 is PRHDT and CDR2 FYEKMQ (reference sequence). This CDR3 is built from 14 residues. V was trimmed by 5 bases and J by 4 bases, leaving 14 bases between them. This table comes from immunoSEQ multiplex PCR, and its TCRdb copy is limited to in-frame clones, with some not included. The sample shows about 140,000 clones, approximately 84% of them seen only once. The sequence was collected from an older woman with acute or convalescent COVID-19. Sequencing input: peripheral blood. The chain has TRBV13 and TRBJ1-2; D not resolved. The DNA of the CDR3 is TGTGCCAGCAGCCCCGGATCAGAGGCCTATGGCTACACCTTC. The encoded protein is CASSPGSEAYGYTF.